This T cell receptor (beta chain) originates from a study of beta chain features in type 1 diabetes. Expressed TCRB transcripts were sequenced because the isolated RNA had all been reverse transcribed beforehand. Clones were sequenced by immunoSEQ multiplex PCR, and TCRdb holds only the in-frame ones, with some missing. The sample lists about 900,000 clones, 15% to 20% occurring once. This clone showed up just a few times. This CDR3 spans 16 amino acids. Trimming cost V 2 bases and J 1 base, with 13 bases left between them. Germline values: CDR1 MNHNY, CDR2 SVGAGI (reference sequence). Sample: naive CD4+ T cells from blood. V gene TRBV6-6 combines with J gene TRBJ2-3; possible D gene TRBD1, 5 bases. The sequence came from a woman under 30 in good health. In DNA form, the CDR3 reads TGTGCCAGCAGTTACAGGGGCGTAGGTCGCACAGATACGCAGTATTTT. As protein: CASSYRGVGRTDTQYF.